Given below is one TCR beta chain in context. These data originate in a study of control samples from healthy donors and cancer patients. Method: immunoSEQ multiplex PCR; TCRdb's copy keeps in-frame clones and lacks some. The data hold about 89,000 clones, with about nine tenths observed a single time. This TCR was sampled from a man aged 30 to 39 in good health. Sequencing was performed on blood.

The CDR3 reads CATSKTSGGAQETQYF. As DNA, the CDR3 is TGTGCCACCAGCAAAACTAGCGGGGGGGCGCAAGAGACCCAGTACTTC. This sequence joins TRBV15 and TRBJ2-5, with TRBD2 matching over 13 bases. The CDR3 extends over 16 amino acids. With 4 bases clipped from V and 2 bases from J, the junction kept 4 bases outside the gene matches. Germline CDR1 reads LNHNV; CDR2 reads YYDKDF (reference sequence). Full variable domain (rest looked up from reference TRBV15 and TRBJ2-5): DAMVIQNPRYQVTQFGKPVTLSCSQTLNHNVMYWYQQKSSQAPKLLFHYYDKDFNNEADTPDNFQSRRPNTSFCFLDIRSPGLGDTAMYLCATSKTSGGAQETQYFGPGTRLLVL.